These 28 T cell receptor beta chains share one sample of origin, sequenced in a study of blood T cell repertoires in COVID-19. Profiling relied on immunoSEQ multiplex PCR, and the TCRdb table lists in-frame clones only, not all of them. The sample includes about 300,000 clones, 65% to 90% seen only once; the top ten take roughly 4.5%. The material sequenced was PBMCs or T cells enriched from blood (not recorded which). Receptor source: a man between 25 and 39 years old who had recovered from COVID-19.

V and J are TRBV5-1 and TRBJ1-4, with D possibly matching TRBD1 (6 bases). Germline loops: CDR1 SGHRS, CDR2 YFSETQ. The CDR3 is 17 amino acids. The V end lost 4 bases, the J end lost 4 bases, and 20 bases lay between the germline ends. The CDR3 spells CASSLHRDGGYNEKLFF. The CDR3 DNA sequence: TGCGCCAGCAGCCTCCACAGGGACGGGGGGTATAATGAAAAACTGTTTTTT.

The chain couples TRBV19 to TRBJ1-2; 7 nucleotides agree with TRBD1. This CDR3 has 16 amino acids. V lost 7 bases, J lost 0 bases, and 11 bases stayed unmatched. The germline CDR1 and CDR2 sequences are LNHDA and SQIVND (reference sequence). CDR3 region: CASTTHRQGPNYGYTF. CDR3 DNA sequence: TGTGCCAGTACAACTCATCGACAGGGCCCTAACTATGGCTACACCTTC.

This rearrangement joins TRBV10-3 to TRBJ2-5, with 7 nucleotides matching TRBD1. Germline V gene sequence: CDR1 ENHRY, CDR2 SYGVKD. The CDR3 runs 11 residues. The V gene end was trimmed by 11 bases and the J gene end by 5 bases; junction bases not matched to a gene: 5. The chain's CDR3 is CAVGQAETQYF. DNA of the CDR3: TGTGCCGTCGGACAGGCGGAGACCCAGTACTTC.

The CDR3 DNA sequence: TGCGCCAGTGGGGAGGGGACGTCAGGAAACACCATATATTTT. Its protein product is CASGEGTSGNTIYF. The V gene is TRBV5-1, the J gene TRBJ1-3, with a tentative D call TRBD1 (5 bases). The ends were cut back, 8 bases at V and 4 bases at J, with 16 bases in the middle. The germline CDR1 and CDR2 sequences are SGHRS and YFSETQ. This CDR3 has 14 amino acids.

V and J are TRBV2 and TRBJ2-1; TRBD2 might be the D (5 bases). This CDR3 has 17 residues. V was trimmed by 2 bases and J by 0 bases, leaving 14 bases between them. Per germline, CDR1 SNHLY and CDR2 FYNNEI. The CDR3 sequence is CASSESGGLSSYNEQFF. DNA of the CDR3: TGTGCCAGCAGTGAAAGCGGCGGGCTTAGCTCCTACAATGAGCAGTTCTTC.

The chain couples TRBV5-4 to TRBJ2-2; 7 bases are shared with TRBD2. Germline V gene sequence: CDR1 SGHNT, CDR2 YYREEE (reference sequence). The CDR3 extends over 15 amino acids. Unmatched junction bases numbered 4, after V lost 3 bases and J lost 2 bases. Written as DNA, the CDR3 is TGTGCCAGCAGCTCACGGGACTATAACACCGGGGAGCTGTTTTTT. This sequence encodes CASSSRDYNTGELFF.

The chain carries TRBV5-6 and TRBJ1-5, with a possible D match to TRBD1 (5 bases). CDR1 and CDR2 (germline): SGHDT, YYEEEE. Between the trimmed V and J ends, which lost 1 base and 5 bases, there was a span of 10 bases. This CDR3 comprises 14 residues. This CDR3 reads CASSLSREDQPQHF. The CDR3 DNA is TGTGCCAGCAGCTTGTCCAGGGAGGATCAGCCCCAGCATTTT.

The rearrangement uses TRBV12-3 or TRBV12-4 and TRBJ1-1; a weak D match, TRBD1 (5 bases). The CDR3 has 11 residues. V was clipped by 11 bases and J by 6 bases, with 13 bases between them. The CDR3 DNA reads TGTGCCGCGGGGCCGGGGGCTGAAGCTTTCTTT. This gives the protein CAAGPGAEAFF.

V and J are TRBV2 and TRBJ2-6, with TRBD1 matching over 8 bases. The CDR3 length is 15 residues. V shed 6 bases and J 7 bases; nucleotides not matched to a gene: 8. Per germline, CDR1 SNHLY and CDR2 FYNNEI. Written as DNA, the CDR3 is TGTGCCAGCAGCGGGACAGGTACGAACGCCAACGTCCTGACTTTC. Translation gives CASSGTGTNANVLTF. Using reference TRBV2 and TRBJ2-6 for the parts outside the CDR3, the full variable domain is EPEVTQTPSHQVTQMGQEVILRCVPISNHLYFYWYRQILGQKVEFLVSFYNNEISEKSEIFDDQFSVERPDGSNFTLKIRSTKLEDSAMYFCASSGTGTNANVLTFGAGSRLTVL.

V gene TRBV25-1 combines with J gene TRBJ1-2, with 7 positions matching TRBD1. Germline V gene sequence: CDR1 MGHDK, CDR2 SYGVNS. V lost 0 bases, J lost 6 bases, and 4 bases stayed unmatched. This CDR3 is 14 amino acids long. Here the CDR3 reads CASSEYTRGNGYTF. CDR3 in DNA: TGTGCCAGCAGTGAATATACCAGGGGGAATGGCTACACCTTC.

The sample holds one count of this clone. This chain links TRBV15 with TRBJ1-3; D possibly corresponds to TRBD1 (6 bases). The germline CDR1 and CDR2 sequences are LNHNV and YYDKDF (reference sequence). The CDR3 consists of 17 residues. V dropped 0 bases and J dropped 4 bases, with 16 bases sitting between them. For the CDR3, the DNA is TGTGCCACCAGCAGAGATCCTGGGGGCTCGGCCGGAAACACCATATATTTT. As protein: CATSRDPGGSAGNTIYF.

The chain links TRBV29-1 to TRBJ1-2; D is perhaps TRBD1 (5 bases). Germline V gene data show CDR1 as SQVTM and CDR2 as ANQGSEA. V was cut by 0 bases and J by 2 bases, with 7 bases left in between. The CDR3 has 13 amino acids. The CDR3 reads CSVEDRVNYGYTF. The CDR3 coding sequence is TGCAGCGTTGAAGACAGGGTAAACTATGGCTACACCTTC.

The gene calls are TRBV19 and TRBJ2-3; the D gene is possibly TRBD2 (5 bases). Trimming took off 7 bases at V and 2 bases at J, with 16 bases between the two ends. The CDR3 contains 15 residues. Germline V CDR1 and CDR2: LNHDA, SQIVND (reference sequence). CDR3 sequence reads: CASNLLGGPTDTQYF. CDR3 nucleotides: TGTGCCAGTAATCTTCTCGGCGGGCCCACAGATACGCAGTATTTT.

Here the CDR3 reads CASSLLAGKYF. In DNA, the CDR3 is TGTGCCAGCAGTTTATTGGCAGGGAAGTACTTC. This rearrangement joins TRBV28 to TRBJ2-7; possibly TRBD1 for D (5 bases). V dropped 1 base and J dropped 11 bases, with 9 bases sitting between them. The CDR3 is 11 residues long. Germline V gene sequence: CDR1 MDHEN, CDR2 SYDVKM.

The sample holds a few counts of this clone. This sequence joins TRBV9 and TRBJ2-2; 7 bases align to TRBD1. The length of the CDR3 is 14 residues. Trimming removed 3 bases from V and 5 bases from J; junction bases left unmatched: 4. Looked up from germline, CDR1 is SGDLS and CDR2 is YYNGEE. The CDR3 reads CASSAIQGTGELFF. Here the CDR3 DNA reads TGTGCCAGCAGCGCTATACAGGGGACCGGGGAGCTGTTTTTT.

The V gene is TRBV7-2, the J gene TRBJ2-1, with 9 positions matching TRBD2. Germline trimming cut 8 bases from V and 5 bases from J; bases unmatched to any gene: 10. Germline-derived CDR1 and CDR2 are SGHTA and FQGNSA. The CDR3 extends over 15 amino acids. As DNA, the CDR3 is TGTGCCAGCGGGCGGGGGCTAGCGGGAAACAATGAGCAGTTCTTC. It yields the protein CASGRGLAGNNEQFF.

The J gene is TRBJ1-2, the V gene TRBV12-3 or TRBV12-4; D perhaps matches TRBD1 (5 bases). This CDR3 has 13 residues. Trimming took off 3 bases at V and 8 bases at J, with 13 bases between the two ends. This CDR3 is CASSFSRAVGYTF. For the CDR3, the DNA is TGTGCCAGCAGTTTCAGCAGGGCTGTAGGCTACACCTTC.

This chain joins TRBV2 and TRBJ1-1, with TRBD1 matching 7 bases. The CDR3 has 14 residues. Germline V CDR1 and CDR2: SNHLY, FYNNEI. With 1 base clipped from V and 6 bases from J, the junction kept 5 bases outside the gene matches. CDR3 coding DNA: TGTGCCAGCAGTGAAGAGGGGGCGATGGCTGAAGCTTTCTTT. Its protein product is CASSEEGAMAEAFF.

The chain combines TRBV2 with TRBJ2-1; 8 nucleotides align to TRBD1. Germline loops: CDR1 SNHLY, CDR2 FYNNEI. V trimming: 7 bases; J trimming: 4 bases; junction bases outside the gene matches: 6. CDR3 size: 14 residues. CDR3 bases: TGTGCCAGCACTCGGACAGGGTCGTACAATGAGCAGTTCTTC. The encoded protein is CASTRTGSYNEQFF.

This chain uses TRBV6-5 with TRBJ1-1; 7 bases agree with TRBD1. In germline, CDR1 is MNHEY, CDR2 SVGAGI. This CDR3 has 14 residues. Trimming at V came to 6 bases and at J to 4 bases, leaving 8 bases not matched to a gene. CDR3 DNA: TGTGCCAGCAGACCCTCGAACAGGGGCACTGAAGCTTTCTTT. Protein product: CASRPSNRGTEAFF.

This chain connects TRBV5-1 to TRBJ1-1, with D perhaps TRBD1 (5 bases). CDR1 and CDR2 from the germline V gene are SGHRS and YFSETQ. V shed 2 bases and J shed 7 bases, with 15 bases lying between them. The CDR3 is 14 amino acids. The CDR3 bases are TGCGCCAGCAGCTTTAACGGCGGGGCCGGTGAAGCTTTCTTT. This codes for CASSFNGGAGEAFF.

The chain joins TRBV18 to TRBJ2-2; 10 positions match TRBD2. CDR1 is KGHSH, CDR2 LQKENI, per germline. V trimming: 3 bases; J trimming: 6 bases; junction bases outside the gene matches: 10. The CDR3 totals 17 residues. CDR3 DNA: TGTGCCAGCTCACCCGTACTCCTAGCGGGAGTTCCCGGGGAGCTGTTTTTT. This gives the protein CASSPVLLAGVPGELFF.

The chain combines TRBV11-2 with TRBJ1-1; 8 bases agree with TRBD1. CDR1 SGHAT and CDR2 FQNNGV come from the germline V gene. V was clipped by 5 bases and J by 6 bases; unmatched bases: 11. The CDR3 length is 15 residues. Here the CDR3 DNA reads TGTGCCAGCAGCATTGCCGGACAGGGATTCGCTGAAGCTTTCTTT. Protein sequence: CASSIAGQGFAEAFF.

The chain combines TRBV4-2 with TRBJ2-3; 9 bases line up with TRBD1. The germline CDR1 and CDR2 sequences are LGHNA and YNFKEQ. The V and J ends lost 7 bases and 4 bases, in that order; junction bases with no gene match: 3. This CDR3 region has 13 residues. CDR3 sequence reads: CASKTGGADTQYF. Here the CDR3 DNA reads TGTGCCAGCAAAACAGGGGGCGCAGATACGCAGTATTTT.

This clone was detected once. V is TRBV20-1 and J is TRBJ2-5; no clear D. Between the trimmed V and J ends, which lost 5 bases and 5 bases, there was a span of 9 bases. The germline V gene has CDR1 DFQATT and CDR2 SNEGSKA (reference sequence). CDR3 length: 11 amino acids. The CDR3 protein is CSAASRETQYF. The CDR3 region has the DNA TGCAGTGCTGCTTCTCGGGAGACCCAGTACTTC.

This clone was found a few times. Here the CDR3 DNA reads TGCGCCAGCACGGTTGGGGCCTCTGGAAACACCATATATTTT. Translated, it gives CASTVGASGNTIYF. The chain combines TRBV5-1 with TRBJ1-3, with a tentative D call TRBD1 (5 bases). V was pared by 6 bases and J by 0 bases, with 10 bases between. CDR1 is SGHRS and CDR2 is YFSETQ in the germline V gene. The CDR3 totals 14 residues. Full variable domain (remainder filled in from reference TRBV5-1 and TRBJ1-3): KAGVTQTPRYLIKTRGQQVTLSCSPISGHRSVSWYQQTPGQGLQFLFEYFSETQRNKGNFPGRFSGRQFSNSRSEMNVSTLELGDSALYLCASTVGASGNTIYFGEGSWLTVV.

The V and J genes are TRBV25-1 and TRBJ1-1; D is uncertain. The CDR3 runs 11 residues. CDR1 is MGHDK, CDR2 SYGVNS, per germline. The germline V and J ends were trimmed by 5 bases and 8 bases, with 9 bases remaining between them. The CDR3 DNA is TGTGCCAGCAGTTTGTCCACAGAAGCTTTCTTT. Its translation: CASSLSTEAFF.

This chain connects TRBV19 to TRBJ1-1; possibly TRBD1 for D (5 bases). This CDR3 has 14 residues. V lost 5 bases and J 7 bases, leaving 17 bases between the germline ends. Germline V lookup: CDR1 LNHDA, CDR2 SQIVND (reference sequence). This chain's CDR3 is CASSLTGAAGEAFF. The DNA for the CDR3 is TGTGCCAGTAGTCTAACAGGCGCCGCTGGTGAAGCTTTCTTT.